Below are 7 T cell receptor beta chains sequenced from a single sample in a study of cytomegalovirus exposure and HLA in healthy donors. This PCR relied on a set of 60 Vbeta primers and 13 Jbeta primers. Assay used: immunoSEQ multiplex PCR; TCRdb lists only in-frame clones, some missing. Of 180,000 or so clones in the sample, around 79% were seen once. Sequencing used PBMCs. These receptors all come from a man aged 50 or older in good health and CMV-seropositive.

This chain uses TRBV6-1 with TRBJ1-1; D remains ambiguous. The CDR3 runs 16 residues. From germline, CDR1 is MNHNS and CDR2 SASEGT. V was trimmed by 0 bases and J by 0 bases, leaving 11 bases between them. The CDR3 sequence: CASSEAQSPMNTEAFF. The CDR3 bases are TGTGCCAGCAGTGAAGCCCAGTCCCCCATGAACACTGAAGCTTTCTTT.

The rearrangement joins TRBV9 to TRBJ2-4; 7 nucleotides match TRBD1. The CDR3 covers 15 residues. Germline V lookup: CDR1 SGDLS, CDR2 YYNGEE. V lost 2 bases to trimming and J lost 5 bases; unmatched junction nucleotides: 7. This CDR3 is CASSVGTAGENIQYF. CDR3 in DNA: TGTGCCAGCAGCGTCGGGACAGCCGGGGAAAACATTCAGTACTTC.

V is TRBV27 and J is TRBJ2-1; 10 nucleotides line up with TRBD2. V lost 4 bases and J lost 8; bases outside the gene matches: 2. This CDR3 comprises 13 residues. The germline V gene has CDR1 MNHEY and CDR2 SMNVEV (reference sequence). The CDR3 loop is CASSSTSGDEQFF. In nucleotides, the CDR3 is TGTGCCAGCAGTTCTACTAGCGGGGATGAGCAGTTCTTC.

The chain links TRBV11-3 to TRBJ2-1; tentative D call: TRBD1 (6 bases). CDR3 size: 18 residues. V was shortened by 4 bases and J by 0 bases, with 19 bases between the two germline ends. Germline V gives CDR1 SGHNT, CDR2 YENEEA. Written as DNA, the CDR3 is TGTGCCAGCAGCTCAGGACACGAGGACAGTTTCTCCTACAATGAGCAGTTCTTC. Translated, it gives CASSSGHEDSFSYNEQFF.

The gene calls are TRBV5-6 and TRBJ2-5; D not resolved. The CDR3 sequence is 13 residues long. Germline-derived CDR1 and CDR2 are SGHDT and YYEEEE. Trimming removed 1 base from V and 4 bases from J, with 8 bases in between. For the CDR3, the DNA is TGTGCCAGCAGCTTGATCGTATCAGAGACCCAGTACTTC. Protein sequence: CASSLIVSETQYF. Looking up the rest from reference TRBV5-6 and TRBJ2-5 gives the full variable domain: DAGVTQSPTHLIKTRGQQVTLRCSPKSGHDTVSWYQQALGQGPQFIFQYYEEEERQRGNFPDRFSGHQFPNYSSELNVNALLLGDSALYLCASSLIVSETQYFGPGTRLLVL.

CDR3: CASSLWDRGPRSYEQYF. The CDR3 DNA is TGTGCCAGCAGCCTCTGGGACAGGGGCCCTAGGTCCTACGAGCAGTACTTC. The chain combines TRBV11-2 with TRBJ2-7; 10 bases match TRBD1. The J segment lost 1 base and the V segment lost 5 bases, leaving 11 bases of the junction unmatched. CDR3 length: 17 residues. From germline, CDR1 is SGHAT and CDR2 FQNNGV.

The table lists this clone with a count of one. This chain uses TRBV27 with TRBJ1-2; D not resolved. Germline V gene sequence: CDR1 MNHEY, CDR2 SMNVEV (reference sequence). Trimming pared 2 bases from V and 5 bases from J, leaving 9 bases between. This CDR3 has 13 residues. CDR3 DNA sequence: TGTGCCAGCAGTTTAGGGAGTGATTATGGCTACACCTTC. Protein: CASSLGSDYGYTF.